This section outlines one T cell receptor beta chain sequence together with its context. The CDR3 sequence is 13 residues long. Trimming took 5 bases from V and 6 from J; bases not matched to a gene: 7. The germline V gene has CDR1 MDHEN and CDR2 SYDVKM. The data originate from a study of shared clonotypes between healthy human individuals. TCRdb's copy holds only in-frame clones and misses some; the assay was immunoSEQ multiplex PCR. The sample lists about 2.2 million clones, roughly 95% seen once, with about 1.6% in the top ten. Naive CD8 cells, CD45RO-negative and positively selected for CCR7, excluded terminally differentiated effector memory CD45RA+ cells.

The sequence came from a man aged 18-30 years in good health. Some clones in this sample may be carry-over from other donors' samples. The source material was naive CD8+ T cells from PBMCs. This chain uses TRBV28 with TRBJ2-7; 7 bases align to TRBD2. This chain's CDR3 is CASSVIREGEQYF. The CDR3 DNA follows: TGTGCCAGCAGTGTCATCAGGGAGGGCGAGCAGTACTTC.